A selection of T cell receptor beta chains follows, all from one sample in a study of T-cell reconstitution after alpha-beta-depleted transplantation in children. TCRdb passed the PCR reads through MiXCR, listing each CDR3 protein once. The sample holds a few hundred thousand distinct CDR3 sequences; 20% to 30% are singletons and the top ten take 36%. The sequenced sample was PBMCs, obtained before TCRalphabeta/CD19-depleted stem cell transplant. All receptors come from a boy under two years old with Wiskott-Aldrich syndrome, due to receive a stem cell transplant. Both conserved end residues are part of each CDR3. A D gene is named only where the DNA matches it firmly. Some rows have no size entry. The others give once, few or many, or a class for an expanded clone.

J gene	clone size	D gene	V gene	CDR3 DNA	CDR3 protein
TRBJ1-3	few	NA	TRBV9	TGTGCCAGCAGCGTAGGATCGGGGAGTCTGGGCTCTGGAAACACCATATATTTT	CASSVGSGSLGSGNTIYF
TRBJ2-1	NA	TRBD2	TRBV7-9	TGTGCCAGCCGAACTAGCGGGAGGGCCAATGAGCAGTTCTTC	CASRTSGRANEQFF
TRBJ2-7	NA	TRBD2	TRBV7-2	TGTGCCAGCAGTCGGTCCAGACTAGCGGGAGCCGAGCAGTACTTC	CASSRSRLAGAEQYF
TRBJ2-3	few	TRBD2	TRBV20-1	TGCAGTGCAAATAAATTAGCGGGAGGATTGGATACGCAGTATTTT	CSANKLAGGLDTQYF
TRBJ2-1	few	NA	TRBV6-5	TGTGCCAGCAGTCCCCCTTCGGGACCGAGTTCCTACAATGAGCAGTTCTTC	CASSPPSGPSSYNEQFF
TRBJ2-5	few	NA	TRBV12-3/TRBV12-4	TGTGCCAGCAGCCCCGGCTCAGGACTCACTTTTGAGACCCAGTACTTC	CASSPGSGLTFETQYF
TRBJ2-2	NA	TRBD2	TRBV12-3/TRBV12-4	TGTGCCAGCAGTTTAGCATTAGCGGGAGAAACCGGGGACCTGTTTTTT	CASSLALAGETGDLFF
TRBJ1-5	NA	NA	TRBV5-1	TGCGCCAGCACCTGGGGGCCCAATCAGCCCCAGCATTTT	CASTWGPNQPQHF
TRBJ2-3	NA	NA	TRBV7-8	TGTGCCAGCAGACATTATCGGGATACGCAGTATTTT	CASRHYRDTQYF
TRBJ2-3	NA	TRBD1	TRBV12-3/TRBV12-4	TGTGCCAGCAGAGCGGACAGGGGGCCCCCAGATACGCAGTATTTT	CASRADRGPPDTQYF
TRBJ2-1	NA	TRBD2	TRBV25-1	TGTGCCAGCTTAACTAGCGGGAGGCGGCGGGGGGTCTTC	CASLTSGRRRGVF
TRBJ2-1	NA	TRBD2	TRBV5-1	TGCGCCAGCAGCTTCACTAGCGGGACATCGCATGAGCAGTTCTTC	CASSFTSGTSHEQFF
TRBJ2-1	few	NA	TRBV29-1	TGCAGCGTTGAAGCGGTTTACAATGAGCAGTTCTTC	CSVEAVYNEQFF
TRBJ1-1	NA	NA	TRBV29-1	TGCAGCGTGTCGCAGGGGTTGAACACTGAAGCTTTCTTT	CSVSQGLNTEAFF
TRBJ1-6	few	TRBD1	TRBV20-1	TGCAGTGCAACAACAGGGGATAATTCACCCCTCCACTTT	CSATTGDNSPLHF
TRBJ2-4	few	NA	TRBV12-3/TRBV12-4	TGTGCCAGCAGTTTAGCGTTCAGAGCCAAAAACATTCAGTACTTC	CASSLAFRAKNIQYF
TRBJ2-7	NA	NA	TRBV12-3/TRBV12-4	TGTGCCAGCAGCGCGAAAGGGCTCGAGCAGTACTTC	CASSAKGLEQYF
TRBJ2-3	NA	NA	TRBV10-3	TGTGCCAGTGCTCTTGTGCGTTCGGATACGCAGTATTTT	CASALVRSDTQYF
TRBJ2-5	NA	NA	TRBV12-3/TRBV12-4	TGTGCCAGCAGTCGAACTAGGGGGGAGACCCAGTACTTC	CASSRTRGETQYF
TRBJ1-1	NA	NA	TRBV5-1	TGCGCCAGCAGCTTGGGTGGGGCGGGGGTTACTGAAGCTTTCTTT	CASSLGGAGVTEAFF
TRBJ1-6	few	TRBD1	TRBV20-1	TGCAGTGCTCCCCGGACAGGAGGGCATTCACCCCTCCACTTT	CSAPRTGGHSPLHF
TRBJ2-1	NA	NA	TRBV27	TGTGCCAGCAGTTGGGGGACGAATTCCTACAATGAGCAGTTCTTC	CASSWGTNSYNEQFF
TRBJ1-6	once	NA	TRBV7-6	TGTGCCAGCAGCTTACCAGGGGAGAATTCACCCCTCCACTTT	CASSLPGENSPLHF
TRBJ1-1	few	TRBD1	TRBV5-1	TGCGCCAGCAGCTGGGACAGCCAAGCTTTCTTT	CASSWDSQAFF
TRBJ2-1	NA	TRBD2	TRBV5-1	TGCGCCAGCAGCCCGCGGACTAGCGGGCATACTGCCTACAATGAGCAGTTCTTC	CASSPRTSGHTAYNEQFF
TRBJ2-7	NA	TRBD2	TRBV4-1	TGCGCCAGCAGCCAACTAGCGGGAGACATCCGACCCTCCTACGAGCAGTACTTC	CASSQLAGDIRPSYEQYF
TRBJ2-7	few	NA	TRBV5-1	TGCGCCACCACCTCCCCCTTTTGGGAGCAGTACTTC	CATTSPFWEQYF
TRBJ2-6	few	NA	TRBV5-1	TGCGCCAGCAGCTTGGCTTTTCAGGGTGCCTCTGGGGCCAACGTCCTGACTTTC	CASSLAFQGASGANVLTF
TRBJ2-2	few	NA	TRBV20-1	TGCAGTGCTAGGAAGGACAGGAACACCGGGGAGCTGTTTTTT	CSARKDRNTGELFF
TRBJ2-2	NA	NA	TRBV19	TGTGCCAGTAGTGCTCCAAACACCGGGGAGCTGTTTTTT	CASSAPNTGELFF
TRBJ1-1	NA	TRBD1	TRBV20-1	TGCAGTGCTATCTCAGGGGGCACTGAAGCTTTCTTT	CSAISGGTEAFF
TRBJ1-4	few	TRBD1	TRBV7-6	TGTGCCAGCAGCAAAGCTGGACAGGGGCGTAATGAAAAACTGTTTTTT	CASSKAGQGRNEKLFF
TRBJ1-2	few	NA	TRBV5-1	TGCGCCAGCAGCTTGTCCCAGACAGGATCCTATGGCTACACCTTC	CASSLSQTGSYGYTF
TRBJ2-7	NA	TRBD1	TRBV12-3/TRBV12-4	TGTGCCAGCAGCTCCGCCGGGACAGGGGGACGCGAGCAGTACTTC	CASSSAGTGGREQYF
TRBJ1-1	NA	TRBD1	TRBV5-1	TGCGCCAGCAGCTATAGGACAGGGAGCAGTACTGAAGCTTTCTTT	CASSYRTGSSTEAFF
TRBJ2-2	NA	TRBD2	TRBV27	TGTGCCAGCACCGGAGCGGGAGGGCCTAACACCGGGGAGCTGTTTTTT	CASTGAGGPNTGELFF
TRBJ2-1	NA	TRBD2	TRBV6-5	TGTGCCAGCAGTTCGCGGCGACTAGCGGGAGGGTCCGTCCATGAGCAGTTCTTC	CASSSRRLAGGSVHEQFF
TRBJ2-1	NA	NA	TRBV27	TGTGCCAGCAGTTCTCACGGGCTAGACTCCTACAATGAGCAGTTCTTC	CASSSHGLDSYNEQFF
TRBJ1-4	few	NA	TRBV25-1	TGTGCCAGCAGTTTGGGTTCGATCGAAGGGGAGGAAAAACTGTTTTTT	CASSLGSIEGEEKLFF
TRBJ1-1	NA	NA	TRBV20-1	TGCAGTGCTAGACGGGTCAGGGGAGGGACTGAAGCTTTCTTT	CSARRVRGGTEAFF
TRBJ2-7	NA	NA	TRBV18	TGTGCCAGCTCACCTGTGTCGGGGGACGAGCAGTACTTC	CASSPVSGDEQYF
TRBJ2-6	few	NA	TRBV14	TGTGCCAGCAGCCGATTGGCAGGAGGGAGCTCTGGGGCCAACGTCCTGACTTTC	CASSRLAGGSSGANVLTF
TRBJ1-4	NA	NA	TRBV5-1	TGCGCCAGCAGCGCAGGGTGGAGGGCTGAAAAACTGTTTTTT	CASSAGWRAEKLFF
TRBJ2-1	NA	TRBD2	TRBV25-1	TGTGCCAGCAGTGGTAAACGGACTAGCGCGAGCTCGTGGGCTGAGCAGTTCTTC	CASSGKRTSASSWAEQFF